This TCR beta chain was identified during a study of T cells in localized non-small cell lung cancer. Findings and limits, study-wide: It remains possible that heterogeneity exists, since only one tumor region was sequenced. Researchers found a median approximately 57 of the top 100 tumor clones in adjacent lung. Uninvolved nearby lung showed the greatest T cell clonality, exceeding that found in tumor.

Some clones are missing from TCRdb's copy, which holds only in-frame ones; the method was immunoSEQ multiplex PCR. The sample has 55,000 to 75,000 clones; roughly 90% are singletons. This CDR3 contains 14 residues. Germline V gene sequence: CDR1 SGHRS, CDR2 YFSETQ. V lost 0 bases to trimming and J lost 3 bases, with 9 bases between them. A remark on this clone: No antigen is known for it.

The source material was peripheral blood, sampled before any cancer treatment. This sequence joins TRBV5-1 and TRBJ1-2; D gene uncertain. The source is a man between 40 and 69 years old with stage I lung adenocarcinoma. The CDR3 sequence: CASSLGVSDYGYTF. The CDR3 DNA is TGCGCCAGCAGCTTGGGGGTTTCTGACTATGGCTACACCTTC.